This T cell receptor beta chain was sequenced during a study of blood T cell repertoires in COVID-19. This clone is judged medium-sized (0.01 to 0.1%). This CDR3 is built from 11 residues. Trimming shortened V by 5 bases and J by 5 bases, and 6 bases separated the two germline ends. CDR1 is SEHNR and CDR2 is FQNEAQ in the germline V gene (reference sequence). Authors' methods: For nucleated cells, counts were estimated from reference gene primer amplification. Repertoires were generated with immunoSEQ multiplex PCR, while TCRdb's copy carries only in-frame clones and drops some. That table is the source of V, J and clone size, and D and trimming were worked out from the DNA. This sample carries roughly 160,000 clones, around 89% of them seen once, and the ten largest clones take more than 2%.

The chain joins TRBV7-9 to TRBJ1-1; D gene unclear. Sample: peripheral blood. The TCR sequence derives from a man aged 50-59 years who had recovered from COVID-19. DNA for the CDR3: TGTGCCAGCAGCCCTCAGACTGAAGCTTTCTTT. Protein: CASSPQTEAFF.